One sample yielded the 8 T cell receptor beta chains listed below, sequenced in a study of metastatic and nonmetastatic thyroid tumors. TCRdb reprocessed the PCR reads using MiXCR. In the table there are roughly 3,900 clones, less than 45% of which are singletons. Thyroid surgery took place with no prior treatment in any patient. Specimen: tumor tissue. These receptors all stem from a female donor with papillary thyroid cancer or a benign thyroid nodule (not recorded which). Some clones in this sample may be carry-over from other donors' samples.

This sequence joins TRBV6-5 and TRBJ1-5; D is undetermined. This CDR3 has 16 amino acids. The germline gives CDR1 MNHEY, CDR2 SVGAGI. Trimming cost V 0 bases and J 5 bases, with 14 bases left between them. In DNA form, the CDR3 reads TGTGCCAGCAGTTACTCGGTGGGCCGAGAGGATCAGCCCCAGCATTTT. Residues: CASSYSVGREDQPQHF.

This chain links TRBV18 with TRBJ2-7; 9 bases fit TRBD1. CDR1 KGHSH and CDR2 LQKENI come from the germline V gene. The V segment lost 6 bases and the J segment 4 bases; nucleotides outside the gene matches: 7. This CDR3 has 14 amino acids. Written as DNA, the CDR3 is TGTGCCAGCTCCCGACAGGGGGAGGGTTACGAGCAGTACTTC. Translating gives CASSRQGEGYEQYF.

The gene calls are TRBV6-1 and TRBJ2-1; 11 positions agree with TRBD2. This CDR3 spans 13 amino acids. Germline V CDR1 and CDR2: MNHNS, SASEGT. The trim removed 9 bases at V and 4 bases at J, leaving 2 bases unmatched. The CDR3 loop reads CASTSGGYNEQFF. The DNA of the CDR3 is TGTGCCAGTACTAGCGGGGGATACAATGAGCAGTTCTTC.

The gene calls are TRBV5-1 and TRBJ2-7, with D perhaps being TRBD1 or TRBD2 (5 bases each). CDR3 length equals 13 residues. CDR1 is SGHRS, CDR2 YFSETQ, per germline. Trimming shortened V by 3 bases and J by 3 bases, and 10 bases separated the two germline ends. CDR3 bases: TGCGCCAGCAGCTCGGGACCACTCTACGAGCAGTACTTC. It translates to CASSSGPLYEQYF.

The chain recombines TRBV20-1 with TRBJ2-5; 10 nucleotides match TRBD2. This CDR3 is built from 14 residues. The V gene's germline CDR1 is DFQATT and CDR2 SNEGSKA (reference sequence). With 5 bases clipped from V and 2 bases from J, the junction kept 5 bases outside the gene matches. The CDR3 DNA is TGCAGTGCTTATACGACTAGCGGGCAAGAGACCCAGTACTTC. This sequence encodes CSAYTTSGQETQYF.

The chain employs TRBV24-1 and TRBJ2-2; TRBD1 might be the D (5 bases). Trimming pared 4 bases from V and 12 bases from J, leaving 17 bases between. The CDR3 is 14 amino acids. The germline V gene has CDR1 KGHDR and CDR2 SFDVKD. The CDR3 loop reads CATSDSRDRLKLFF. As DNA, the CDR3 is TGTGCCACCAGTGACTCTCGAGACAGACTTAAGCTGTTTTTT.

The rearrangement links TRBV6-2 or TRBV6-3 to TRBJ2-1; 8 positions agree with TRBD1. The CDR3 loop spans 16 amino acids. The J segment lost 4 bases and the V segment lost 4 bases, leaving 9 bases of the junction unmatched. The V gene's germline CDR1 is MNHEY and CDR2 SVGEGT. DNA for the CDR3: TGTGCCAGCAGTTCCGGGACAGGCGGGGAGTACAATGAGCAGTTCTTC. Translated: CASSSGTGGEYNEQFF.

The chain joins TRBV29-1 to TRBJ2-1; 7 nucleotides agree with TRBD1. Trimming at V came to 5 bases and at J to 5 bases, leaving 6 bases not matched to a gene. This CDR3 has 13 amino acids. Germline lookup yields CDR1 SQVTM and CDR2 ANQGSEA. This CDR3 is CSVPSQGNNEQFF. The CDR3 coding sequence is TGCAGCGTTCCCTCACAGGGGAACAATGAGCAGTTCTTC.